This T cell receptor beta chain was documented in a study of response to subunit inactivated influenza vaccine (dated by TCRdb to between 2018 and 2020). Broadly, across the study: To follow how T cells responded to a trivalent subunit inactivated influenza vaccine, the researchers relied on deep quantitative profiling of the T cell receptor repertoire.

Beyond this particular receptor, the publication reports: The authors suggested that each seasonal influenza vaccination may recruit only a limited number of new T cells.

In regard to this clonotype: Its antigen remains undetermined. Qualities for individual bases were not recorded, and no much larger clone is one base off.

Receptors were amplified or captured by RT-PCR. Instrument used: Illumina HiSeq 2500. TCRdb trimmed public reads at Q25 via fastp, called clones via MiXCR and kept in-frame beta chains. Here each entry gathers all rows of one CDR3 protein and keeps the most common genes and DNA. The sample has about 780,000 distinct CDR3 sequences on record, 15% to 20% of them singletons. The ten largest clones add up to roughly 11% of the sample. Including the terminal cysteine and phenylalanine, the CDR3 comprises 14 residues. This entry keeps only the CDR3 DNA: 42 bases, framed from base 1. For CDR1 and CDR2, the germline V gene lists MNHNS and SASEGT. Relative to germline, V is 6 bases shorter and J is 7 bases shorter, with 16 bases between their ends.

Recombination joined TRBV6-1 with TRBJ1-5; a weak D assignment points to TRBD1 (6 bases agree). Sequenced material: PBMCs from blood, taken roughly 5 days after vaccination. The receptor's source is a man aged 45-65 years who received an inactivated influenza vaccine. Donor details come from another sample of the same person, matched by shared clones. The encoded CDR3 is CASSPHRVEQPQHF. In nucleotides, the sequence is TGTGCCAGCAGCCCCCACAGGGTTGAACAGCCCCAGCATTTT.